This T cell receptor beta chain originates from a study of T cell responses to AZD1222 COVID-19 vaccine. Study context: Second-dose intervals of approximately 4 or approximately 12 weeks were pooled. Whole-study findings and limits: In a largely white British group with more females than males, clonal diversity was possibly underestimated. Variant regions that are unmutated are reportedly the target of nearly half of spike-specific TCRs.

TCRdb keeps only in-frame clones here, not all; method: immunoSEQ multiplex PCR. This repertoire shows about 120,000 clones, about 92% found once; its top ten account for 13% to 15%. The CDR3 runs to 18 residues. From germline, CDR1 is MGHDK and CDR2 SYGVNS. The V and J ends lost 8 bases and 0 bases respectively, with 23 bases between them. The table lists this clone with a count of one. Its antigen remains unidentified. The starting material was peripheral blood, obtained on day 0 of AZD1222 vaccination. The chain has TRBV25-1 and TRBJ1-5, with a tentative D call TRBD1 (5 bases). This TCR came from an adult in good health. CDR3 sequence (DNA): TGTGCCAGCCACAACCTCAGGGTTTGGAACCGTAGCAATCAGCCCCAGCATTTT. Translating it yields CASHNLRVWNRSNQPQHF. Drawing the rest from reference TRBV25-1 and TRBJ1-5, the complete variable domain is EADIYQTPRYLVIGTGKKITLECSQTMGHDKMYWYQQDPGMELHLIHYSYGVNSTEKGDLSSESTVSRIRTEHFPLTLESARPSHTSQYLCASHNLRVWNRSNQPQHFGDGTRLSIL.